The entry below describes one TCR beta chain. Its antigen is still unknown. MiXCR, applied by TCRdb to the RACE reads, yields one record per CDR3 protein. In the table there are 300,000 to 400,000 distinct CDR3 sequences, roughly 6.9% of which are singletons. The sample is drawn from a study of human T cells and chemical hapten exposure. In the study overall: On the upper back, patch tests were applied with 0.01% DPC and read at 6 days. General study points: TCRs at high frequency, those above 1 in 1000, did not change with DPC sensitization.

Sample time point: patch test 1, 2 weeks after DPC sensitization. Treatment given: therapeutic diphenylcyclopropenone sensitization with weekly scalp DPC. Per germline, CDR1 MNHEY and CDR2 SVGEGT. The V segment lost 7 bases and the J segment 10 bases; nucleotides outside the gene matches: 9. This CDR3 contains 12 residues. The sample was whole blood, taken in connection with sensitization to the hapten diphenylcyclopropenone (DPC). The chain links TRBV6-2 or TRBV6-3 to TRBJ1-1, with 7 bases identical to TRBD1. The receptor was derived from a woman aged 18 to 35 with alopecia areata. Some clones in this sample may be carry-over from other donors' samples. CDR3 sequence reads: CASNLNRGIAFF. Here the CDR3 DNA reads TGTGCCAGCAACCTCAACAGGGGTATAGCTTTCTTT.